The 30 T cell receptor beta chains in this list originate from one sample, sequenced in a study of T cell repertoires in cytomegalovirus infection. Their antigens are not known. TCRdb called the reads again in MiXCR, with one record for every CDR3 protein. The table includes under 150,000 distinct CDR3 sequences, more than 20% detected once. The sequenced sample consisted of PBMCs, sequenced either directly or after in vitro stimulation (not recorded which). The receptors here all came from a human donor in good health (CMV status not recorded). Some clones in this sample may be carry-over from other donors' samples.

This chain joins TRBV29-1 and TRBJ1-2; D perhaps matches TRBD1 (5 bases). Germline CDR1 SQVTM, CDR2 ANQGSEA. V was shortened by 4 bases and J by 1 base, with 10 bases between the two germline ends. The CDR3 contains 13 residues. The CDR3 sequence is CSVVEGINYGYTF. CDR3 DNA: TGCAGCGTTGTTGAGGGGATTAACTATGGCTACACCTTC.

J is TRBJ2-7 and V is TRBV28; D gene ambiguous. This CDR3 region has 16 residues. Germline V CDR1 and CDR2: MDHEN, SYDVKM. Trimming cost V 3 bases and J 3 bases, with 18 bases left between them. CDR3 coding DNA: TGTGCCAGCAGTTTCCCGGGCGGACGGTCGGGCTACGAGCAGTACTTC. Its translation is CASSFPGGRSGYEQYF.

For this clonotype: Possible read error: a much larger clone is one base away. Here the CDR3 reads CASSPREINEILFF. In nucleotides, the CDR3 is TGTGCCAGCAGTCCCCGGGAGATTAATGAAATACTGTTTTTT. The chain combines TRBV12-3 or TRBV12-4 with TRBJ1-4; D is ambiguous. CDR3 size: 14 residues.

This clonotype was detected only a few times. This chain links TRBV7-2 with TRBJ1-2, with D possibly being TRBD1 (5 bases). The V gene lost 5 bases and the J gene lost 6 bases, with 13 bases spanning the gap. This CDR3 is 13 amino acids long. Looked up from germline, CDR1 is SGHTA and CDR2 is FQGNSA. CDR3 nucleotide sequence: TGTGCCAGCAGCCCTCAGCAGGGAGATGGCTACACCTTC. The encoded protein is CASSPQQGDGYTF.

This clonotype showed up just a few times. J is TRBJ2-7 and V is TRBV7-2; possibly TRBD1 or TRBD2 for D (5 bases each). Germline CDR1 SGHTA, CDR2 FQGNSA. The CDR3 is 13 residues long. The germline V and J ends were trimmed by 5 bases and 4 bases, with 12 bases remaining between them. The CDR3 region is CASSPGPSYEQYF. DNA of the CDR3: TGTGCCAGCAGCCCGGGACCGTCATACGAGCAGTACTTC.

The genes are TRBV5-4 and TRBJ2-7; a possible D gene is TRBD2 (5 bases). V was cut by 1 base and J by 0 bases, with 14 bases left in between. The CDR3 covers 16 residues. Germline V lookup: CDR1 SGHNT, CDR2 YYREEE (reference sequence). The CDR3 protein is CASSLHGGGASYEQYF. The CDR3, as DNA: TGTGCCAGCAGCTTGCACGGAGGCGGTGCCTCCTACGAGCAGTACTTC.

In this sample, this clonotype turned up a few times. The chain joins TRBV6-1 to TRBJ2-7; TRBD1 aligns across 7 bases. The CDR3 is made up of 11 amino acids. The germline CDR1 and CDR2 sequences are MNHNS and SASEGT. V was pared by 8 bases and J by 9 bases, with 7 bases of the junction left unmatched. The CDR3 spells CASGTVNGQYF. The CDR3 nucleotides are TGTGCCAGCGGGACAGTAAATGGGCAGTACTTC.

This clonotype came up a few times. The rearrangement uses TRBV20-1 and TRBJ2-4, with TRBD2 matching over 9 bases. There are 14 residues in the CDR3. V lost 6 bases and J lost 4; bases outside the gene matches: 7. Germline CDR1 is DFQATT and CDR2 is SNEGSKA (reference sequence). The CDR3 nucleotides read TGCAGTGCCTTACTAGCGGGTAGGAAAAACATTCAGTACTTC. This translates into CSALLAGRKNIQYF.

DNA for the CDR3: TGTGCCAGCAGCGTAGGGGGTTATTCGGAAAAACTGTTTTTT. Translated: CASSVGGYSEKLFF. The chain joins TRBV7-2 to TRBJ1-4; a weak D match, TRBD1 (6 bases). Looked up from germline, CDR1 is SGHTA and CDR2 is FQGNSA. The V gene lost 5 bases and the J gene lost 8 bases, with 15 bases spanning the gap. The CDR3 is 14 residues long.

V is TRBV28 and J is TRBJ1-2; maybe TRBD1 (6 bases). The V end lost 6 bases, the J end lost 8 bases, and 16 bases lay between the germline ends. CDR1 MDHEN and CDR2 SYDVKM come from the germline V gene. CDR3 size: 13 residues. The CDR3 DNA follows: TGTGCCAGCAGAATCTCAGGGGAGCACGGCTACACCTTC. This translates into CASRISGEHGYTF.

This clonotype appeared once. The V and J genes are TRBV7-3 and TRBJ2-3; TRBD2 aligns across 10 bases. This CDR3 region has 16 residues. Germline V gives CDR1 SGHTA, CDR2 FQGTGA. After removal of 6 bases from V and 1 base from J, the junction contained 7 bases not matched to a gene. CDR3 amino acids: CASSPSGSRRTDTQYF. The CDR3, as DNA: TGTGCCAGCAGTCCTAGCGGGAGTCGGCGCACAGATACGCAGTATTTT. Complete variable domain (other parts from reference TRBV7-3 and TRBJ2-3): GAGVSQTPSNKVTEKGKYVELRCDPISGHTALYWYRQSLGQGPEFLIYFQGTGAADDSGLPNDRFFAVRPEGSVSTLKIQRTERGDSAVYLCASSPSGSRRTDTQYFGPGTRLTVL.

This rearrangement joins TRBV15 to TRBJ2-7; D not resolved. The CDR3 has 15 residues. CDR1 and CDR2 (germline): LNHNV, YYDKDF (reference sequence). Trimming left V 0 bases short and J 5 bases short, with 14 bases between. CDR3 protein: CATSRDRGWPHEQYV. CDR3 DNA sequence: TGTGCCACCAGCAGAGATCGCGGATGGCCCCACGAGCAGTACGTC.

J is TRBJ1-3 and V is TRBV2; 8 nucleotides line up with TRBD1. The CDR3 totals 13 residues. Germline V lookup: CDR1 SNHLY, CDR2 FYNNEI. Germline trimming cut 8 bases from V and 2 bases from J; bases unmatched to any gene: 2. The CDR3 region is CASRTGPGNTIYF. The CDR3 nucleotides are TGTGCCAGCCGGACAGGGCCTGGAAACACCATATATTTT.

This rearrangement joins TRBV9 to TRBJ1-2; D call uncertain. This CDR3 has 14 residues. V shed 4 bases and J shed 4 bases, with 14 bases lying between them. Looked up from germline, CDR1 is SGDLS and CDR2 is YYNGEE. The CDR3 DNA sequence: TGTGCCAGCAGCACCCAATTCGGGGTCTATGGCTACACCTTC. Its protein product is CASSTQFGVYGYTF.

This clonotype was detected a few times. This chain uses TRBV11-3 with TRBJ2-5; perhaps D is TRBD1 or TRBD2 (5 bases each). This CDR3 spans 16 amino acids. Germline CDR1 SGHNT, CDR2 YENEEA. V lost 6 bases to trimming and J lost 0 bases, with 17 bases between them. The CDR3 DNA is TGTGCCAGCAGTGGAGGTCACGGGGCCTACCAAGAGACCCAGTACTTC. Residues: CASSGGHGAYQETQYF.

V gene TRBV11-2 combines with J gene TRBJ2-1, with D unclear. The CDR3 has 13 amino acids. Germline CDR1 and CDR2: SGHAT and FQNNGV. V was shortened by 1 base and J by 8 bases, with 9 bases between the two germline ends. CDR3 sequence: CASSLGGIDEQFF. The CDR3 DNA sequence: TGTGCCAGCAGCTTAGGGGGAATAGATGAGCAGTTCTTC.

This clonotype has just a few counts. The rearrangement uses TRBV28 and TRBJ2-7; weak D call: TRBD2 (6 bases). The CDR3 has 13 amino acids. Trimming took 6 bases from V and 5 from J, leaving 14 bases between them. CDR1 MDHEN and CDR2 SYDVKM come from the germline V gene. The CDR3 spells CASRPGGTHEQYF. The CDR3 coding sequence is TGTGCCAGCAGACCCGGAGGGACCCACGAGCAGTACTTC.

In this sample, this clonotype turned up a few times. This chain links TRBV7-9 with TRBJ1-1; possible D gene TRBD1, 5 bases. CDR1 SEHNR and CDR2 FQNEAQ come from the germline V gene (reference sequence). CDR3 size: 13 residues. V lost 5 bases and J lost 5, with 12 bases in between. The CDR3 loop is CASSLFGGTEAFF. DNA for the CDR3: TGTGCCAGCAGCCTTTTTGGGGGGACTGAAGCTTTCTTT.

The chain recombines TRBV19 with TRBJ2-1, with unresolved D. Germline CDR1 LNHDA, CDR2 SQIVND (reference sequence). Trimming removed 7 bases from V and 6 bases from J, with 10 bases in between. The CDR3 is made up of 12 amino acids. The CDR3 DNA reads TGTGCCAGTACCCACGTAGGCAATGAGCAGTTCTTC. Amino acid sequence: CASTHVGNEQFF.

The V and J genes are TRBV20-1 and TRBJ2-1; D assignment may be TRBD1 or TRBD2 (7 bases each). The CDR3 is 17 amino acids. V gave up 5 bases and J gave up 0 bases, with 20 bases separating them. In germline, CDR1 is DFQATT, CDR2 SNEGSKA (reference sequence). This chain's CDR3 is CSAFFGAGQFSYNEQFF. In DNA, the CDR3 is TGCAGTGCTTTCTTCGGAGCGGGACAGTTCTCCTACAATGAGCAGTTCTTC.

This chain connects TRBV19 to TRBJ2-3; 15 positions agree with TRBD2. Germline CDR1 LNHDA, CDR2 SQIVND (reference sequence). This CDR3 contains 16 residues. V gave up 9 bases and J gave up 9 bases; unmatched junction bases: 13. CDR3 bases: TGTGCCAGCGGTGGACTAGCGGGAGGGGCCAAGAGGACGCAGTATTTT. Residues: CASGGLAGGAKRTQYF.

This chain connects TRBV11-2 to TRBJ2-1; D gene uncertain. V lost 6 bases and J 4 bases, leaving 16 bases between the germline ends. This CDR3 has 15 residues. The germline gives CDR1 SGHAT, CDR2 FQNNGV. In nucleotides, the CDR3 is TGTGCCAGCAGTCTTAACCCTACCGTATACAATGAGCAGTTCTTC. This sequence encodes CASSLNPTVYNEQFF.

The rearrangement uses TRBV14 and TRBJ2-1; TRBD2 agrees at 8 bases. V was pared by 1 base and J by 6 bases, with 8 bases of the junction left unmatched. The CDR3 loop spans 16 amino acids. CDR1 SGHDN and CDR2 FVKESK come from the germline V gene. The CDR3 DNA reads as TGTGCCAGCAGCCAAGTGCGGACTAGCACCCTCAATGAGCAGTTCTTC. Translated: CASSQVRTSTLNEQFF. The entire variable domain, with the rest obtained from reference TRBV14 and TRBJ2-1, is as follows: EAGVTQFPSHSVIEKGQTVTLRCDPISGHDNLYWYRRVMGKEIKFLLHFVKESKQDESGMPNNRFLAERTGGTYSTLKVQPAELEDSGVYFCASSQVRTSTLNEQFFGPGTRLTVL.

The chain carries TRBV7-2 and TRBJ2-3; 7 bases fit TRBD1. V was pared by 3 bases and J by 1 base, with 4 bases of the junction left unmatched. Germline loops: CDR1 SGHTA, CDR2 FQGNSA. The CDR3 length is 15 residues. The CDR3 DNA sequence: TGTGCCAGCAGCTTCAGAACAGGGGGCACAGATACGCAGTATTTT. Its protein product is CASSFRTGGTDTQYF.

This clonotype was observed at least ten times. The gene calls are TRBV6-6 and TRBJ1-5; 12 bases fit TRBD1. The CDR3 is 15 residues long. V trimming: 6 bases; J trimming: 4 bases; junction bases outside the gene matches: 4. Germline V CDR1 and CDR2: MNHNY, SVGAGI (reference sequence). The CDR3: CASSRDRGLNQPQHF. The CDR3 DNA is TGTGCCAGCAGCAGGGACAGGGGGCTGAATCAGCCCCAGCATTTT.

In its sample, this clonotype was seen many times. The V call is TRBV11-2, the J call TRBJ2-1, with 7 positions matching TRBD2. Trimming took 4 bases from V and 6 from J; bases not matched to a gene: 3. This CDR3 is 13 amino acids long. Germline loops: CDR1 SGHAT, CDR2 FQNNGV. The CDR3 reads CASSWGGGNEQFF. CDR3 DNA: TGTGCCAGCAGCTGGGGGGGAGGCAATGAGCAGTTCTTC.

This clonotype has a handful of counts. The gene calls are TRBV19 and TRBJ1-6, with D possibly matching TRBD1 (6 bases). The CDR3 runs 13 residues. V shed 10 bases and J shed 3 bases, with 10 bases lying between them. CDR1 and CDR2 from the germline V gene are LNHDA and SQIVND (reference sequence). The CDR3 spells CATSGHYNSPLHF. CDR3 coding DNA: TGTGCCACTTCGGGACACTATAATTCACCCCTCCACTTT.

The genes are TRBV7-9 and TRBJ2-7, with D possibly TRBD2 on 7 matching bases. Germline V gives CDR1 SEHNR, CDR2 FQNEAQ (reference sequence). The CDR3 length is 15 residues. Trimming pared 5 bases from V and 0 bases from J, leaving 14 bases between. For the CDR3, the DNA is TGTGCCAGCAGCCACCCAGGGGACTACTCCTACGAGCAGTACTTC. Encoded protein: CASSHPGDYSYEQYF.

This clonotype showed up just a few times. The V call is TRBV11-2, the J call TRBJ2-3, with TRBD2 matching 9 bases. This CDR3 comprises 15 residues. The V segment lost 4 bases and the J segment 6 bases; nucleotides outside the gene matches: 8. Germline CDR1 reads SGHAT; CDR2 reads FQNNGV. The CDR3 protein is CASSSGLARGDTQYF. CDR3 DNA sequence: TGTGCCAGCAGCTCGGGACTAGCCCGAGGGGATACGCAGTATTTT.

A few counts support this clonotype. CDR3 loop: CASSSPGRMYNEQFF. The CDR3 region has the DNA TGTGCCAGCAGCTCTCCGGGACGGATGTACAATGAGCAGTTCTTC. The chain joins TRBV5-4 to TRBJ2-1, with D perhaps TRBD1 or TRBD2 (5 bases each). The CDR3 has 15 amino acids. V lost 3 bases to trimming and J lost 4 bases, with 14 bases between them. Germline CDR1 reads SGHNT; CDR2 reads YYREEE (reference sequence).